The clone carrying this TCR beta chain was counted ten times or more. This specimen comes from a study of T cell responses to AZD1222 COVID-19 vaccine. The CDR3 spans 13 residues. Trimming removed 10 bases from V and 7 bases from J; junction bases left unmatched: 5. CDR1 and CDR2 (germline): SNHLY, FYNNEI. Clones were sequenced by immunoSEQ multiplex PCR, and TCRdb holds only the in-frame ones, with some missing. Among some 150,000 clones, about 91% were seen once, and the ten largest hold 2% to 2.5%. The TCR was taken from an adult in good health. The chain employs TRBV2 and TRBJ1-6, with TRBD1 identical over 9 bases. The sample was peripheral blood, taken on day 0 of AZD1222 vaccination. The CDR3, as DNA: TGTGCCACCACGGACAGGGGAAATTCACCCCTCCACTTT. It translates to CATTDRGNSPLHF.